Presented here are 30 T cell receptor beta chains from one specimen sequenced in a study of CD8 T cells in Susac syndrome. RNA totalling about 0.45 to 1 ug underwent reverse transcription with random hexamers. TCRdb processed the immunoSEQ multiplex PCR reads anew with MiXCR; each CDR3 protein has one entry. The sample lists about 430,000 distinct CDR3 sequences; 85% were seen once. The sequencing sample was made of CD8+ T cells from PBMCs. The source of these receptors is a human donor with multiple sclerosis.

CDR3 loop: CASTDGGANSPLHF. CDR3 nucleotides: TGTGCCAGCACAGACGGGGGAGCTAATTCACCCCTCCACTTT. The chain links TRBV27 to TRBJ1-6; D may be TRBD1 (5 bases). Trimming stripped 7 bases from V and 6 bases from J, with 13 bases between. The germline V gene has CDR1 MNHEY and CDR2 SMNVEV (reference sequence). The CDR3 runs 14 residues.

This clonotype came up once. J is TRBJ2-7 and V is TRBV4-1, with D possibly being TRBD1 (6 bases). The germline V gene encodes CDR1 MGHRA and CDR2 YSYEKL. V lost 4 bases to trimming and J lost 0 bases, with 13 bases between them. The CDR3 is 15 amino acids. This CDR3 is CASSPGQFSSYEQYF. In DNA, the CDR3 is TGCGCCAGCAGCCCTGGACAGTTTAGCTCCTACGAGCAGTACTTC.

The V gene is TRBV12-3 or TRBV12-4, the J gene TRBJ2-2; no clear D gene. V lost 2 bases and J lost 1, with 5 bases in between. The CDR3 has 14 residues. The CDR3 reads CASSLIKNTGELFF. The CDR3 bases are TGTGCCAGCAGTTTAATCAAGAACACCGGGGAGCTGTTTTTT.

The genes are TRBV6-1 and TRBJ1-1, with unresolved D. This CDR3 comprises 15 residues. V lost 7 bases to trimming and J lost 1 base, with 16 bases between them. Germline V gives CDR1 MNHNS, CDR2 SASEGT. CDR3 in DNA: TGTGCCAGCAATTTGGCAAGTGTAAGGAACACTGAAGCTTTCTTT. Translating it yields CASNLASVRNTEAFF.

The V and J genes are TRBV30 and TRBJ2-5; the match to TRBD2 covers 7 bases. The germline V gene encodes CDR1 GTSNPN and CDR2 SVGIG (reference sequence). The junction had 11 bases not matched to a gene; V was cut back by 3 bases and J by 4 bases. The CDR3 is made up of 15 amino acids. CDR3 protein: CAWRAGVMASETQYF. The DNA of the CDR3 is TGTGCCTGGAGGGCGGGAGTTATGGCTTCAGAGACCCAGTACTTC.

The V gene is TRBV13, the J gene TRBJ2-3, with TRBD2 matching 8 bases. J was trimmed by 2 bases and V by 5 bases; bases with no gene match: 6. CDR3 length: 15 amino acids. Germline V gives CDR1 PRHDT, CDR2 FYEKMQ (reference sequence). CDR3 loop: CASSTAGGFTDTQYF. As DNA, the CDR3 is TGTGCCAGCAGCACCGCGGGGGGATTCACAGATACGCAGTATTTT. Supplemented by reference TRBV13 and TRBJ2-3, the full variable domain reads AAGVIQSPRHLIKEKRETATLKCYPIPRHDTVYWYQQGPGQDPQFLISFYEKMQSDKGSIPDRFSAQQFSDYHSELNMSSLELGDSALYFCASSTAGGFTDTQYFGPGTRLTVL.

The CDR3 sequence is CSVLLAGPFF. The CDR3 DNA is TGCAGCGTTCTCCTCGCAGGGCCTTTCTTT. The chain uses TRBV29-1 and TRBJ1-1, with D possibly being TRBD1 (5 bases). V dropped 5 bases and J dropped 12 bases, with 13 bases sitting between them. In germline, CDR1 is SQVTM, CDR2 ANQGSEA. This CDR3 has 10 residues.

The V gene is TRBV5-1, the J gene TRBJ1-2; D gene ambiguous. Trimming took off 4 bases at V and 8 bases at J, with 15 bases between the two ends. The germline CDR1 and CDR2 sequences are SGHRS and YFSETQ. The CDR3 covers 13 residues. CDR3 residues: CASSVGLPRGYTF. In DNA, the CDR3 is TGCGCCAGCAGCGTCGGACTCCCCCGGGGCTACACCTTC.

This clonotype appeared once. The V gene is TRBV2, the J gene TRBJ1-1; D is unresolved. This CDR3 is 19 amino acids long. V was cut by 5 bases and J by 1 base, with 26 bases left in between. CDR1 and CDR2 from the germline V gene are SNHLY and FYNNEI. Here the CDR3 reads CASSLLLGPWVGRNTEAFF. For the CDR3, the DNA is TGTGCCAGCAGTCTGCTCCTCGGTCCTTGGGTAGGGCGGAACACTGAAGCTTTCTTT.

The chain is built from TRBV20-1 and TRBJ1-2; 9 nucleotides align to TRBD1. This CDR3 has 12 amino acids. In germline, CDR1 is DFQATT, CDR2 SNEGSKA (reference sequence). The ends lost 5 bases at V and 8 bases at J; junction bases unmatched: 6. In nucleotides, the CDR3 is TGCAGTGCTGTCCGGACAGGGGAAGGCTACACCTTC. This sequence encodes CSAVRTGEGYTF.

The chain couples TRBV6-1 to TRBJ2-7; 7 nucleotides agree with TRBD1. CDR3 length equals 14 residues. Per germline, CDR1 MNHNS and CDR2 SASEGT. J lost 0 bases, V lost 3 bases, and 2 bases had no gene match. The CDR3 DNA sequence: TGTGCCAGCAGTGAGGGACAGACCTCCTACGAGCAGTACTTC. Translating it yields CASSEGQTSYEQYF.

The V and J genes are TRBV25-1 and TRBJ2-1; 11 positions match TRBD2. The CDR3 runs 20 residues. The germline gives CDR1 MGHDK, CDR2 SYGVNS. Trimming removed 3 bases from V and 8 bases from J; junction bases left unmatched: 21. Written as DNA, the CDR3 is TGTGCCAGCAGTGACATACTAGCGGGAGATAGCCCGGCCGGGTACGATGAGCAGTTCTTC. Residues: CASSDILAGDSPAGYDEQFF. Drawing the rest from reference TRBV25-1 and TRBJ2-1, the complete variable domain is EADIYQTPRYLVIGTGKKITLECSQTMGHDKMYWYQQDPGMELHLIHYSYGVNSTEKGDLSSESTVSRIRTEHFPLTLESARPSHTSQYLCASSDILAGDSPAGYDEQFFGPGTRLTVL.

V usage is TRBV4-1 and J usage is TRBJ2-5; 7 bases agree with TRBD2. V dropped 4 bases and J dropped 5; count of bases not matched to a gene: 13. CDR1 is MGHRA, CDR2 YSYEKL, per germline. CDR3 length: 16 amino acids. CDR3: CASSPPSREWGETQYF. The CDR3 nucleotides are TGCGCCAGCAGCCCCCCGTCGCGGGAGTGGGGGGAGACCCAGTACTTC.

V gene TRBV7-9 combines with J gene TRBJ2-5; 7 positions match TRBD1. The V segment lost 4 bases and the J segment 7 bases; nucleotides outside the gene matches: 6. The CDR3 runs to 13 residues. From germline, CDR1 is SEHNR and CDR2 FQNEAQ (reference sequence). The DNA of the CDR3 is TGTGCCAGCAGCTCAGAGGGGGCTGGGACCCAGTACTTC. Residues: CASSSEGAGTQYF.

V and J are TRBV5-6 and TRBJ2-7; D unclear. Trimming removed 4 bases at V and 3 bases at J, with 14 bases between. The CDR3 sequence is 14 residues long. In germline, CDR1 is SGHDT, CDR2 YYEEEE. The CDR3 loop reads CASSPGPGDYEQYF. The CDR3 nucleotides read TGTGCCAGCAGCCCGGGCCCTGGGGACTACGAGCAGTACTTC.

The chain is built from TRBV6-1 and TRBJ1-2, with 10 positions matching TRBD1. CDR1 and CDR2 (germline): MNHNS, SASEGT. V was clipped by 7 bases and J by 8 bases; unmatched bases: 10. CDR3 length: 14 amino acids. This chain's CDR3 is CASIWTGGVGGYTF. The CDR3 coding sequence is TGTGCCAGCATTTGGACAGGGGGTGTGGGAGGCTACACCTTC.

This clonotype occurred once. V and J are TRBV3-1 and TRBJ2-4, with D hard to call. CDR1 LGHDT and CDR2 YNNKEL come from the germline V gene (reference sequence). The germline V and J ends were trimmed by 4 bases and 8 bases, with 21 bases remaining between them. CDR3 length equals 16 residues. The CDR3: CASSPRLSLGRDIQYF. The CDR3, as DNA: TGTGCCAGCAGCCCGCGACTGAGTCTGGGAAGGGACATTCAGTACTTC.

The chain joins TRBV6-2 or TRBV6-3 to TRBJ1-2; 7 nucleotides agree with TRBD1. Unmatched junction bases numbered 5, after V lost 0 bases and J lost 4 bases. The CDR3 consists of 15 residues. Germline V lookup: CDR1 MNHEY, CDR2 SVGEGT. As DNA, the CDR3 is TGTGCCAGCAGTTACTCTCTGGGACAGACCTATGGCTACACCTTC. Amino acids: CASSYSLGQTYGYTF.

The chain is built from TRBV5-6 and TRBJ2-5; tentative D call: TRBD2 (5 bases). The germline CDR1 and CDR2 sequences are SGHDT and YYEEEE. The CDR3 runs 15 residues. Trimming pared 0 bases from V and 7 bases from J, leaving 16 bases between. Here the CDR3 reads CASSLDSSGMGTQYF. The CDR3 region has the DNA TGTGCCAGCAGCTTGGACTCGTCGGGGATGGGGACCCAGTACTTC.

The V call is TRBV6-1, the J call TRBJ2-2, with D possibly matching TRBD2 (6 bases). The CDR3 totals 15 residues. Trimming cost V 5 bases and J 6 bases, with 16 bases left between them. Germline values: CDR1 MNHNS, CDR2 SASEGT. CDR3 nucleotide sequence: TGTGCCAGCAGTCCCCATGACGGGGGATCCGGGGAGCTGTTTTTT. The encoded protein is CASSPHDGGSGELFF.

The chain recombines TRBV7-6 with TRBJ2-1; D is unclear. Germline CDR1 reads SGHVS; CDR2 reads FNYEAQ. With 1 base removed from V and 7 bases from J, the gap between germline ends came to 5 bases. CDR3 length: 12 residues. The CDR3 DNA sequence: TGTGCCAGCAGCTTAGGGCAGAATGAGCAGTTCTTC. It specifies CASSLGQNEQFF.

This rearrangement joins TRBV5-5 to TRBJ1-5, with TRBD1 as a possible D gene (6 bases). Germline-derived CDR1 and CDR2 are SGHKS and YYEKEE (reference sequence). The CDR3 runs to 15 residues. The ends were cut back, 4 bases at V and 9 bases at J, with 20 bases in the middle. This chain's CDR3 is CASSERMGAKGPQHF. The CDR3 bases are TGTGCCAGCAGCGAGAGAATGGGGGCGAAGGGGCCCCAGCATTTT.

The gene calls are TRBV29-1 and TRBJ1-4; D not resolved. Deletions cut 4 bases from V and 5 bases from J, with 8 bases between. CDR3 size: 12 residues. Looked up from germline, CDR1 is SQVTM and CDR2 is ANQGSEA. CDR3 in DNA: TGCAGCGTTGTCGGGAGGAATGAAAAACTGTTTTTT. Protein product: CSVVGRNEKLFF.

V usage is TRBV6-1 and J usage is TRBJ2-2, with 7 bases identical to TRBD1. The CDR3 length is 14 residues. CDR1 is MNHNS, CDR2 SASEGT, per germline. Trimming cost V 2 bases and J 6 bases; bases outside gene matches: 3. The CDR3 DNA is TGTGCCAGCAGTGAAATGACAGGGCCCGGGGAGCTGTTTTTT. As protein: CASSEMTGPGELFF.

The CDR3 bases are TGCAGCGTTGACCAGGACCAAGAGACCCAGTACTTC. Its translation is CSVDQDQETQYF. The rearrangement links TRBV29-1 to TRBJ2-5; the D is unclear. CDR3 size: 12 residues. Germline V gives CDR1 SQVTM, CDR2 ANQGSEA. Trimming took 3 bases from V and 0 from J, leaving 5 bases between them.

The chain is built from TRBV20-1 and TRBJ2-7; D is unclear. CDR3 size: 14 residues. Trimming took 0 bases from V and 0 from J, leaving 9 bases between them. The germline V gene has CDR1 DFQATT and CDR2 SNEGSKA (reference sequence). The CDR3 bases are TGCAGTGCTAGAGACACAAAGAACTCCTACGAGCAGTACTTC. Translation gives CSARDTKNSYEQYF.

The chain couples TRBV7-9 to TRBJ2-1, with D hard to call. The CDR3 is made up of 15 amino acids. With 3 bases removed from V and 1 base from J, the gap between germline ends came to 10 bases. Germline loops: CDR1 SEHNR, CDR2 FQNEAQ (reference sequence). The CDR3 loop reads CASSFSEGSYNEQFF. The CDR3, as DNA: TGTGCCAGCAGCTTCTCAGAAGGGTCCTACAATGAGCAGTTCTTC. The whole variable domain, filled in from reference TRBV7-9 and TRBJ2-1, reads DTGVSQNPRHKITKRGQNVTFRCDPISEHNRLYWYRQTLGQGPEFLTYFQNEAQLEKSRLLSDRFSAERPKGSFSTLEIQRTEQGDSAMYLCASSFSEGSYNEQFFGPGTRLTVL.

This rearrangement joins TRBV11-2 to TRBJ2-3; D unresolved. V gave up 5 bases and J gave up 6 bases, with 15 bases separating them. This CDR3 region has 14 residues. CDR1 SGHAT and CDR2 FQNNGV come from the germline V gene. CDR3 nucleotides: TGTGCCAGCAGCCCGACTGAAATCGGGGATACGCAGTATTTT. It yields the protein CASSPTEIGDTQYF.

The CDR3 loop is CASSYSIPYSGSSYEQYF. The CDR3 bases are TGTGCCAGCAGTTACTCGATTCCCTATAGCGGGAGCTCCTACGAGCAGTACTTC. V gene TRBV6-5 combines with J gene TRBJ2-7, with 9 bases lining up with TRBD2. Germline V gene data show CDR1 as MNHEY and CDR2 as SVGAGI. The CDR3 consists of 18 residues. V trimming: 0 bases; J trimming: 0 bases; junction bases outside the gene matches: 9.

This clonotype has more than one count but fewer than ten. The rearrangement links TRBV29-1 to TRBJ2-7; D possibly corresponds to TRBD2 (6 bases). V was clipped by 5 bases and J by 7 bases, with 12 bases between them. Germline V lookup: CDR1 SQVTM, CDR2 ANQGSEA. The CDR3 contains 11 residues. CDR3 in amino acids: CSVTEGREQYF. As DNA, the CDR3 is TGCAGCGTTACGGAGGGGCGAGAGCAGTACTTC.